Given below is one T cell receptor (beta chain) in context. Its cognate antigen is unknown. The sample comes from a study of shared clonotypes between healthy human individuals. This CDR3 contains 16 residues. Per germline, CDR1 MNHEY and CDR2 SMNVEV (reference sequence). V was clipped by 5 bases and J by 4 bases; unmatched bases: 8. Terminally differentiated effector memory CD45RA+ cells were excluded by CCR7 positive selection of CD45RO-negative cells. Profiled with immunoSEQ multiplex PCR; TCRdb holds only in-frame clones, not every one. The top ten clones hold 0.095% to 0.13% of a sample with around 640,000 clones, roughly 96% of them seen once. The study's findings and limits: Only blood samples were collected, and tissue repertoires likely differ. Clonotype sharing across donors was expected to vary with sequencing depth. A handful of donors shared approximately 5% of their naive CD4 clonotypes.

This clonotype originated in a woman aged 25 to 39 in good health. This rearrangement joins TRBV27 to TRBJ2-2, with 9 bases fitting TRBD2. Sequenced sample: naive CD8+ T cells sorted from blood. The CDR3 reads CASSPYSGSPTGELFF. As DNA, the CDR3 is TGTGCCAGCAGTCCCTATAGCGGGAGCCCCACCGGGGAGCTGTTTTTT.